The sequence of this T cell receptor (beta chain) was determined in a study of blood T cell repertoires in COVID-19. Across the study: Samples representing acute and convalescent COVID-19 were sourced from the United States, Italy and Spain. T cells, B-cell-depleted T cells, or PBMCs provided the cDNA or gDNA that served as material.

In terms of age and location, participants ranged from about 18 to 95 years and lived in around 22 US areas. CDR1 is LNHDA and CDR2 is SQIVND in the germline V gene (reference sequence). The J segment lost 5 bases and the V segment lost 8 bases, leaving 8 bases of the junction unmatched. CDR3 length: 15 amino acids. Original analysis: Reference gene primer amplification in the assay estimated nucleated cell counts. Repertoires were generated with immunoSEQ multiplex PCR, while TCRdb's copy carries only in-frame clones and drops some. The V and J calls and clone size are taken from that table; D and trimming were inferred from the DNA. The sample holds about 430,000 clones; roughly 90% are singletons and the top ten take 1.2% to 1.5%.

V is TRBV19 and J is TRBJ2-1; 11 bases are a match to TRBD2. The receptor's source is a woman aged 18-29 years who had been exposed to COVID-19. Material: PBMCs or T cells enriched from blood (not recorded which). The CDR3 DNA reads TGTGCCAGTCGGACTAGCGGGCCGGAGAACAATGAGCAGTTCTTC. Its translation is CASRTSGPENNEQFF.